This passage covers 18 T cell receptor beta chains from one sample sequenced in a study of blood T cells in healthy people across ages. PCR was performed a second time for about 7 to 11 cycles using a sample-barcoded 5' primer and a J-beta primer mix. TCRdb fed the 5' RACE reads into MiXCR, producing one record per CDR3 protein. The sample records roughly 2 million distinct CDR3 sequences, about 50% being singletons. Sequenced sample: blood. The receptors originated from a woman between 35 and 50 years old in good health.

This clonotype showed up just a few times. The CDR3 DNA reads as TGCGCCAGCAGCCAACCGGGTCTGGATACGCAGTATTTT. Protein sequence: CASSQPGLDTQYF. The J gene is TRBJ2-3, the V gene TRBV4-1; no definite D call. The CDR3 contains 13 residues. Germline CDR1 MGHRA, CDR2 YSYEKL. V lost 2 bases and J lost 6, with 9 bases in between.

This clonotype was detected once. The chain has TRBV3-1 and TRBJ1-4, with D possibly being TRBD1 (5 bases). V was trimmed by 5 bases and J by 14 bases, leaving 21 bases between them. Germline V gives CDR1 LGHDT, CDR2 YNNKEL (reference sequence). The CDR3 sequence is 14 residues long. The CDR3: CASSGTRTGEKLFF. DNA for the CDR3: TGTGCCAGCAGCGGGACGAGGACCGGGGAGAAGCTGTTTTTT.

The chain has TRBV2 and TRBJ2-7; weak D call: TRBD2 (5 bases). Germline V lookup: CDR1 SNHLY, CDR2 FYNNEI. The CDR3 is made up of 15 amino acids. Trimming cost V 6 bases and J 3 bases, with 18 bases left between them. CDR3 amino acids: CASRVQPGEGYEQYF. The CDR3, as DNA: TGTGCCAGCAGAGTACAGCCCGGAGAGGGCTACGAGCAGTACTTC.

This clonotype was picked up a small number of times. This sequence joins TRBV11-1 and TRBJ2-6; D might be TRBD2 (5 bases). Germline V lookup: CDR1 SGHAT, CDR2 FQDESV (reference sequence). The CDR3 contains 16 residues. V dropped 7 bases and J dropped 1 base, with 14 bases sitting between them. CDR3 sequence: CASNRGTVSGANVLTF. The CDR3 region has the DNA TGTGCCAGCAATCGGGGAACCGTTTCTGGGGCCAACGTCCTGACTTTC.

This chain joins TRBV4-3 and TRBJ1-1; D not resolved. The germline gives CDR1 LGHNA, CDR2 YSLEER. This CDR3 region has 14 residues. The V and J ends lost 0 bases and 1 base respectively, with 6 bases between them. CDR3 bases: TGCGCCAGCAGCCAAGATACACCGAACACTGAAGCTTTCTTT. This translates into CASSQDTPNTEAFF.

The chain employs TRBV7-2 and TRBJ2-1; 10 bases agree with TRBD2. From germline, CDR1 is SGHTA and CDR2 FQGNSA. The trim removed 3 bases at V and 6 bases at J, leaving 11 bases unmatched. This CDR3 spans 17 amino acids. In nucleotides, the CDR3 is TGTGCCAGCAGCTTTAGTTCCTCACTAGCGGGGAGCAATGAGCAGTTCTTC. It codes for CASSFSSSLAGSNEQFF.

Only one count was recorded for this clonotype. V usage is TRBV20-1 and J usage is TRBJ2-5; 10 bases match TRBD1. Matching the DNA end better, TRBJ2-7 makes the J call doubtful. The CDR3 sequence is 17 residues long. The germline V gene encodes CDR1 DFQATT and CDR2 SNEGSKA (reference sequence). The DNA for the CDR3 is TGCAGTGCTATGTTAATCGCCCGGGACAGGGGTCAATACGAGCAGTACTTC. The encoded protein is CSAMLIARDRGQYEQYF.

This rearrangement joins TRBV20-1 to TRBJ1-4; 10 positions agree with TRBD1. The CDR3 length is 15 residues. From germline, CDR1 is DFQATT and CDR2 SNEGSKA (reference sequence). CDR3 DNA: TGCAGCGCCACAAGATTGGGGACAGGGGACGAAAAACTGTTTTTT. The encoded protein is CSATRLGTGDEKLFF.

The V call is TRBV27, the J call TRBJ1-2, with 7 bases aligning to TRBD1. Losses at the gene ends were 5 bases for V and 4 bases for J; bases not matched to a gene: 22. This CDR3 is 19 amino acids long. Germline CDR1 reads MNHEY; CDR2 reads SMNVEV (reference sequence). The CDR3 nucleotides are TGTGCCAGCAGTCCGTACGCCCCAGGGGGGATTAGACGTAGCTATGGCTACACCTTC. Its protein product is CASSPYAPGGIRRSYGYTF.

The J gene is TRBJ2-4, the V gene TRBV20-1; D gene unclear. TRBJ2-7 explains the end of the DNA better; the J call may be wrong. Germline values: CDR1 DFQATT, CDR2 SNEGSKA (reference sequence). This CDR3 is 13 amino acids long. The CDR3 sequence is CSAKIGYLHEQYF. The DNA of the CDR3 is TGCAGTGCTAAGATAGGGTACCTCCACGAGCAGTACTTC.

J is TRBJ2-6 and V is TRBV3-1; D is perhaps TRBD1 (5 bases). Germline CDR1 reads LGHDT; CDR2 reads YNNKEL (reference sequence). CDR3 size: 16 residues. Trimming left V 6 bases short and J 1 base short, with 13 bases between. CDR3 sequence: CASRLQGRSGANVLTF. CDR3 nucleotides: TGTGCCAGCAGGCTCCAGGGAAGATCTGGGGCCAACGTCCTGACTTTC.

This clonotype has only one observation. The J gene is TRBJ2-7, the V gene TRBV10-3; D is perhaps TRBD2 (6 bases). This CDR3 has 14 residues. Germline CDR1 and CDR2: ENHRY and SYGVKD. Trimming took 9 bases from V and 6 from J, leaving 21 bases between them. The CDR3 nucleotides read TGTGCCATGGGACCCCAAGGAGGGATTGGCGAGCAGTACTTC. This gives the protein CAMGPQGGIGEQYF.

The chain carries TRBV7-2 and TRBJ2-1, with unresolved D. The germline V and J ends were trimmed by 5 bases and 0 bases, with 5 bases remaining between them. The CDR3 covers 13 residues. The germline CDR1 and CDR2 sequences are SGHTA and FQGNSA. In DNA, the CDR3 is TGTGCCAGCAGCCATTACTCCTACAATGAGCAGTTCTTC. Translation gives CASSHYSYNEQFF.

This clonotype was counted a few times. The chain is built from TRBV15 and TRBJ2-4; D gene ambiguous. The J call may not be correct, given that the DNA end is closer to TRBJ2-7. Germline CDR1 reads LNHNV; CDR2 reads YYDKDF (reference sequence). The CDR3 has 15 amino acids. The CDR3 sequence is CATSRGQSPNHEQYF. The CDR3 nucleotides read TGTGCCACCAGCAGAGGTCAAAGTCCCAACCACGAGCAGTACTTC.

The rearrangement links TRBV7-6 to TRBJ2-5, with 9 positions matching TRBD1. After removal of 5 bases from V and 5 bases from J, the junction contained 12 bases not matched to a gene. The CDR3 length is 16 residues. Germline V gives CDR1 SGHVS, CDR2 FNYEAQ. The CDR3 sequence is CASSNLPGQGRETQYF. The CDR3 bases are TGTGCCAGCAGCAATTTGCCGGGACAGGGAAGGGAGACCCAGTACTTC.

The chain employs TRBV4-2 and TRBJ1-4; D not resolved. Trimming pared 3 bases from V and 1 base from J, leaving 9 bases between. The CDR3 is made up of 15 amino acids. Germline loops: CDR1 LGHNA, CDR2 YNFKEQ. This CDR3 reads CASSQEGRTNEKLFF. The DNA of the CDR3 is TGTGCCAGCAGCCAGGAGGGAAGAACTAATGAAAAACTGTTTTTT.

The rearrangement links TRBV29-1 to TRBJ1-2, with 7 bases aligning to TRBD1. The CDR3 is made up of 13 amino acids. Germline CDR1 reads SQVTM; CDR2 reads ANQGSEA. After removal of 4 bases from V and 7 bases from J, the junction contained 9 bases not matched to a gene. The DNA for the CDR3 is TGCAGCGTTGGGGACAGCTTACGACGTGGCTACACCTTC. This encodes CSVGDSLRRGYTF.

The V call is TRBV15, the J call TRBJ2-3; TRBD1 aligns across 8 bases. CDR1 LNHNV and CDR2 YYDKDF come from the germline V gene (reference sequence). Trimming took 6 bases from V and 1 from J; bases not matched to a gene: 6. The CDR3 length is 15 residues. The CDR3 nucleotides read TGTGCCACCAGTTCAGGGGGCGTGGGCACAGATACGCAGTATTTT. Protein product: CATSSGGVGTDTQYF.